This T cell receptor beta chain was profiled in a study of blood T cell repertoires in COVID-19 (TCRdb year 2020). Describing the broader study: The collaborator samples originated in the United States, Italy and Spain and spanned the acute and convalescent phases of COVID-19. Deeply sampled blood TCRbeta repertoires from subjects exposed to, actively infected with, or recovered from COVID-19 were included in the dataset. The repertoires were released in a freely available public database intended as a resource for research on the immune response to SARS-CoV-2. Where HLA class I and class II types were available, the types were taken from metadata supplied by the sample provider, not from assay-based typing. Nearly every sample came with metadata listing a de-identified subject ID, COVID-19 status, age in years and sex. The samples were drawn from the first 160 participants of the ongoing ImmuneRACE study and from roughly 1,300 subjects provided by 6 global collaborators. The material from the prospective study consisted of cDNA or gDNA derived from T cells, B-cell-depleted T cells, or PBMCs.

What the work shows at the level of the full study, not this receptor alone: The quantity of clinical and demographic metadata differed by source and by participant and was supplied without curation.

The CDR3, from cysteine to phenylalanine, totals 14 residues. This entry keeps only the CDR3 DNA: 42 bases, framed from base 1. CDR1 and CDR2 were assigned from the germline V gene as MNHEY and SVGEGT. The junction shows trimming of 0 bases on V and 5 bases on J, plus 8 bases between the germline ends. TCRbeta CDR3 regions were amplified from genomic DNA by means of the immunoSEQ Assay, a bias-controlled multiplex PCR. As for the authors' bioinformatics: The number of nucleated cells in each sample was estimated from the amplification of reference gene primers within the assay. To quantify the absolute abundance of each unique TCRbeta CDR3 rearrangement, sequence reads were collapsed and filtered. For each sample, productive Simpson clonality was calculated as the square root of Simpson's diversity index across productive rearrangements. Imported from immuneACCESS, the table was reduced by TCRdb to in-frame sequences with V and J called. These copies leave out some clones; in studies compared against another copy, an unresolved V gene accounts for under half, and the cause of the remainder is not known. The V and J calls and the clone size are those of that table, but D and trimming were determined from the DNA. A total of approximately 240,000 clones appear in this sample, 87% of them only once. The ten largest clones capture about 6.9% of the sample.

Participants in the prospective study were enrolled through a virtual design, were aged 18 to 89 years, and lived in some 24 United States geographic areas. In the prospective study, cohorts were assigned on the basis of participant-reported clinical history obtained from a screening survey and a study questionnaire. Each participant in the prospective study had whole blood, serum and a nasopharyngeal or oropharyngeal swab collected by mobile phlebotomists. Additional blood draws and questionnaires over an approximately 2-month period could optionally be provided by prospective study participants. Before DNA extraction, prospective study blood samples were shipped either frozen or at room temperature. With regard to this clone: What this receptor recognizes is not known. Qualities for individual bases were not recorded, and no much larger clone is one base off.

This TCR came from a woman in her thirties with acute COVID-19. The chain couples TRBV6-2 or TRBV6-3 to TRBJ2-4; no confident D gene assignment can be made. The specimen was PBMCs or T cells enriched from blood (not recorded which). The CDR3 loop reads CASSYSLGQNIQYF. The nucleotide sequence reads as follows: TGTGCCAGCAGTTACTCGCTGGGCCAAAACATTCAGTACTTC.